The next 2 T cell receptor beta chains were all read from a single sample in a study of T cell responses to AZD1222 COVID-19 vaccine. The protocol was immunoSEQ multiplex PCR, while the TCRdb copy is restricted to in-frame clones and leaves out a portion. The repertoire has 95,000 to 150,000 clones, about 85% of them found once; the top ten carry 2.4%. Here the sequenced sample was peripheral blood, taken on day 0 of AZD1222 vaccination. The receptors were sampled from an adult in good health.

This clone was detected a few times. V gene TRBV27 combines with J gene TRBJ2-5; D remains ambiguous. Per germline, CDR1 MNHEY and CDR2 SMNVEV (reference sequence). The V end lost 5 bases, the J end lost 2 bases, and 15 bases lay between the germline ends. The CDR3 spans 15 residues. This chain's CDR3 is CASSPLVREQETQYF. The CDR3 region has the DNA TGTGCCAGCAGTCCCCTGGTCAGAGAGCAAGAGACCCAGTACTTC.

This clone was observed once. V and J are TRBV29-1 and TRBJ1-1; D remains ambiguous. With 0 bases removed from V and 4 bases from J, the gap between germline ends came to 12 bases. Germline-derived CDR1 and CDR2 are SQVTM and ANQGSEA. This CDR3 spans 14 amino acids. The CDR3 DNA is TGCAGCGTTGAAGAAGACCTTGTGGTCACTGAAGCTTTCTTT. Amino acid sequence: CSVEEDLVVTEAFF.